This record concerns one TCR beta chain sequence. The data are from a study of CXCR3-negative and CXCR3-positive naive CD8 T cells. Identification of naive CD8+ T cells rested on CD45RO-CCR7+CD27+CD95- status. Researchers prepared the TRB cDNA libraries using 5' RACE with UMI labels. TCRdb processed the 5' RACE reads again and assigns one entry to each CDR3 protein, with no DNA. The sample table includes approximately 56,000 distinct CDR3 sequences. The CDR3 extends over 13 amino acids. Per germline, CDR1 LNHDA and CDR2 SQIVND (reference sequence). Sequencing used naive CXCR3- CD8+ T cells from blood. Subset described: CD45RO-CCR7+CD27+CD95- naive CD8+ T cells lacking CXCR3 (TNR3-). The receptor was isolated from a human donor in good health. Some clones in this sample may be carry-over from other donors' samples. The V call is TRBV19, the J call TRBJ2-7; TCRdb lists TRBD1, though no DNA is available to test this call. The CDR3 sequence is CASMGQSSYEQYF.